These 2 T cell receptor beta chains originate from one sample sequenced in a study of identical twins. TCRdb reprocessed the 5' RACE reads via MiXCR and lists one record per CDR3 protein. Of a few hundred thousand distinct CDR3 sequences listed, 9.5% to 10% were seen once; the top ten hold around 3%. The sample also formed part of further work on yellow fever vaccine responses in identical twins.

The sample taken for sequencing was PBMCs. The receptor set was obtained from a woman aged 18-35 years in good health.

The V call is TRBV18, the J call TRBJ2-2; TRBD1 is a possible D gene (6 bases). This CDR3 is 15 amino acids long. Looked up from germline, CDR1 is KGHSH and CDR2 is LQKENI. The V and J ends lost 3 bases and 1 base respectively, with 9 bases between them. In nucleotides, the CDR3 is TGTGCCAGCTCACCGACAGGAATGAACACCGGGGAGCTGTTTTTT. Translation gives CASSPTGMNTGELFF.

This clonotype showed up just a few times. The chain recombines TRBV7-9 with TRBJ2-5; 7 nucleotides agree with TRBD1. V lost 8 bases, J lost 5 bases, and 8 bases stayed unmatched. CDR1 and CDR2 from the germline V gene are SEHNR and FQNEAQ (reference sequence). The CDR3 is 13 residues long. CDR3 nucleotide sequence: TGTGCCAGCGCGACAGGGTTTGGGGAGACCCAGTACTTC. It is translated as CASATGFGETQYF.